The 32 T cell receptor beta chains given below trace back to one sample, sequenced in a study of HIV-infected children after antiretroviral therapy interruption. The TCR library was built from RNA with a 3' RACE protocol and unique molecular identifiers. From the 3' RACE reads, TCRdb called clonotypes with MiXCR, one entry per CDR3 protein. Found here are 90,000 or so distinct CDR3 sequences, around 6.9% of them singletons; the top ten hold 1% to 1.3%. The treatment here: PENTA 11 planned treatment interruption arm or continuous ART arm. Specimen: CD45RA+ CD4+ T cells from PBMCs, pooled from several time points, collected from a donor given antiretroviral therapy, either interrupted or continuous. Indicated subset: naive CD4+ CD45RA+ CD45RO- T cells. These receptors were collected from a pool of human donors with HIV.

In its sample, this clonotype was seen many times. The gene calls are TRBV5-1 and TRBJ2-3; D not certain. The germline V gene has CDR1 SGHRS and CDR2 YFSETQ. The length of the CDR3 is 15 residues. V lost 0 bases, J lost 1 base, and 9 bases lay in between. This CDR3 is CASSLGTAGTDTQYF. The CDR3 nucleotides read TGCGCCAGCAGCTTGGGGACGGCCGGCACAGATACGCAGTATTTT.

This clonotype was seen at least ten times. The chain employs TRBV12-5 and TRBJ1-1, with TRBD1 identical over 9 bases. Germline loops: CDR1 LGHNT, CDR2 FRNRAP. V lost 0 bases, J lost 6 bases, and 8 bases stayed unmatched. The CDR3 is 16 residues long. The chain's CDR3 is CASGLVLGTGKSEAFF. The DNA of the CDR3 is TGTGCTAGTGGTTTGGTACTGGGGACAGGGAAGTCTGAAGCTTTCTTT.

This clonotype showed up many times. The chain joins TRBV6-6 to TRBJ2-7; D gene ambiguous. Trimming left V 5 bases short and J 6 bases short, with 8 bases between. CDR3 length: 11 residues. Per germline, CDR1 MNHNY and CDR2 SVGAGI (reference sequence). Here the CDR3 reads CASSRYSEQYF. CDR3 DNA sequence: TGTGCCAGCAGTAGGTACTCCGAGCAGTACTTC.

This clonotype was observed a handful of times. This chain links TRBV6-2 or TRBV6-3 with TRBJ2-1, with D uncertain. This CDR3 region has 11 residues. Trimming removed 0 bases from V and 11 bases from J, with 5 bases in between. The V gene's germline CDR1 is MNHEY and CDR2 SVGEGT. CDR3 DNA sequence: TGTGCCAGCAGTTACTCCACAAAGCAGTTCTTC. This encodes CASSYSTKQFF.

This clonotype was observed many times. The gene calls are TRBV24-1 and TRBJ2-1; 7 bases map to TRBD1. CDR3 length: 15 amino acids. CDR1 and CDR2 (germline): KGHDR, SFDVKD. With 5 bases clipped from V and 3 bases from J, the junction kept 6 bases outside the gene matches. In DNA form, the CDR3 reads TGTGCCACCAGTGTACGGGACAGAGACTACAATGAGCAGTTCTTC. As protein: CATSVRDRDYNEQFF.

This clonotype was picked up many times. The CDR3 is CASSLVQGESSYNEQFF. The DNA of the CDR3 is TGCGCCAGCAGCTTGGTTCAAGGGGAGAGCTCCTACAATGAGCAGTTCTTC. The chain is built from TRBV5-1 and TRBJ2-1; D is perhaps TRBD1 or TRBD2 (5 bases each). Trimming took off 0 bases at V and 0 bases at J, with 13 bases between the two ends. Germline V lookup: CDR1 SGHRS, CDR2 YFSETQ. There are 17 residues in the CDR3.

This clonotype was counted at least ten times. This chain uses TRBV11-2 with TRBJ2-3; possible D gene TRBD2, 6 bases. The ends were cut back, 1 base at V and 1 base at J, with 12 bases in the middle. The CDR3 totals 16 residues. Germline V CDR1 and CDR2: SGHAT, FQNNGV. The CDR3 loop is CASSLGGAERTDTQYF. CDR3 in DNA: TGTGCCAGCAGCTTAGGCGGGGCGGAACGCACAGATACGCAGTATTTT. Combining the CDR3 with reference TRBV11-2 and TRBJ2-3 gives the whole variable domain EAGVAQSPRYKIIEKRQSVAFWCNPISGHATLYWYQQILGQGPKLLIQFQNNGVVDDSQLPKDRFSAERLKGVDSTLKIQPAKLEDSAVYLCASSLGGAERTDTQYFGPGTRLTVL.

Ten or more counts support this clonotype. The chain employs TRBV24-1 and TRBJ2-7; D perhaps matches TRBD2 (6 bases). The V end was cut by 12 bases, the J end by 0 bases, with 17 bases between. Per the germline V gene, CDR1 is KGHDR and CDR2 is SFDVKD. The length of the CDR3 is 14 residues. The CDR3 region is CAPLGRDSSYEQYF. The CDR3, as DNA: TGTGCCCCCCTCGGACGGGACTCCTCCTACGAGCAGTACTTC.

The chain joins TRBV5-1 to TRBJ2-1; 14 nucleotides align to TRBD2. CDR1 is SGHRS, CDR2 YFSETQ, per germline. The CDR3 has 16 residues. The V gene end was trimmed by 3 bases and the J gene end by 4 bases; junction bases not matched to a gene: 3. The CDR3 sequence: CASSSGLAGAYNEQFF. The CDR3 bases are TGCGCCAGCAGCTCGGGACTAGCGGGGGCATACAATGAGCAGTTCTTC.

The chain is built from TRBV7-2 and TRBJ2-7; tentatively, D is TRBD2 (6 bases). There are 16 residues in the CDR3. Germline CDR1 is SGHTA and CDR2 is FQGNSA. Trimming cost V 5 bases and J 5 bases, with 22 bases left between them. The CDR3 loop reads CASSPGGLAGSNEQYF. The CDR3, as DNA: TGTGCCAGCAGCCCCGGGGGTCTAGCAGGGTCCAACGAGCAGTACTTC.

This clonotype was detected ten times or more. The chain uses TRBV6-6 and TRBJ2-2, with 7 nucleotides matching TRBD2. Germline CDR1 reads MNHNY; CDR2 reads SVGAGI (reference sequence). J lost 3 bases, V lost 1 base, and 8 bases had no gene match. This CDR3 is 17 amino acids long. Written as DNA, the CDR3 is TGTGCCAGCAGTTACTACAGACTAGCTCCTGACACCGGGGAGCTGTTTTTT. Protein product: CASSYYRLAPDTGELFF.

This clonotype has only a few counts. The chain recombines TRBV6-1 with TRBJ1-4; a weak D match, TRBD1 (5 bases). V was cut by 6 bases and J by 3 bases, with 20 bases left in between. The CDR3 loop spans 17 amino acids. Germline V CDR1 and CDR2: MNHNS, SASEGT. The CDR3 DNA reads TGTGCCAGCAGGGGTGGACGCCAAGAAGGGGCTAATGAAAAACTGTTTTTT. Translating it yields CASRGGRQEGANEKLFF.

This clonotype was counted ten times or more. The junction differs from germline at one of its ends, possibly a read error. This chain connects TRBV6-6 to TRBJ1-6, with TRBD1 as a possible D gene (6 bases). The CDR3 runs to 13 residues. Germline CDR1 MNHNY, CDR2 SVGAGI (reference sequence). This CDR3 is CASGRTDNSPLYF. The CDR3 DNA reads as TGTGCCAGCGGTCGGACAGATAATTCGCCCCTCTACTTT.

This clonotype was detected ten times or more. The V gene is TRBV14, the J gene TRBJ1-1; 7 bases are a match to TRBD1. In germline, CDR1 is SGHDN, CDR2 FVKESK. The CDR3 length is 13 residues. J lost 0 bases, V lost 5 bases, and 0 bases had no gene match. The CDR3 coding sequence is TGTGCCAGCAGCGGACAGGTGAACACTGAAGCTTTCTTT. Amino acids: CASSGQVNTEAFF.

This clonotype was picked up many times. The J gene is TRBJ1-1, the V gene TRBV4-1; the match to TRBD1 covers 9 bases. Germline CDR1 is MGHRA and CDR2 is YSYEKL. Trimming cost V 3 bases and J 3 bases; bases outside gene matches: 5. The CDR3 is 15 amino acids. CDR3 bases: TGCGCCAGCAGCCAGGGGGGACAGGGCGACACTGAAGCTTTCTTT. It specifies CASSQGGQGDTEAFF.

This clonotype was detected only a few times. The rearrangement uses TRBV4-2 and TRBJ2-3, with 8 positions matching TRBD1. The CDR3 contains 16 residues. The V and J ends lost 3 bases and 3 bases, in that order; junction bases with no gene match: 8. Looked up from germline, CDR1 is LGHNA and CDR2 is YNFKEQ. In nucleotides, the CDR3 is TGTGCCAGCAGCCATGGACAGGGAGGTCGGACAGATACGCAGTATTTT. Translating it yields CASSHGQGGRTDTQYF.

This clonotype appeared many times. The chain carries TRBV30 and TRBJ2-1; perhaps TRBD2 as D (5 bases). Germline loops: CDR1 GTSNPN, CDR2 SVGIG (reference sequence). The CDR3 loop spans 12 amino acids. Trimming took off 2 bases at V and 10 bases at J, with 12 bases between the two ends. The CDR3 loop is CAWSFAGGEQFF. CDR3 nucleotides: TGTGCCTGGAGTTTTGCAGGAGGCGAGCAGTTCTTC.

Many counts were recorded for this clonotype. The genes are TRBV12-3 or TRBV12-4 and TRBJ1-1, with D possibly being TRBD1 (5 bases). The ends were cut back, 3 bases at V and 5 bases at J, with 16 bases in the middle. This CDR3 has 15 amino acids. The CDR3 loop reads CASSFGRGLGTEAFF. For the CDR3, the DNA is TGTGCCAGCAGTTTCGGTAGGGGATTGGGTACTGAAGCTTTCTTT.

Of note for this clonotype: One end of the junction is discordant with germline, which a read error may explain. CDR3 region: CAISESQGPHKVF. CDR3 sequence (DNA): TGTGCCATCAGTGAGTCACAGGGGCCTCACAAGGTTTTT. The gene calls are TRBV10-3 and TRBJ1-4, with 7 bases identical to TRBD1. There are 13 residues in the CDR3. Germline values: CDR1 ENHRY, CDR2 SYGVKD.

Ten or more counts support this clonotype. This chain connects TRBV4-1 to TRBJ2-5; 8 nucleotides agree with TRBD1. The V segment lost 0 bases and the J segment 11 bases; nucleotides outside the gene matches: 14. CDR1 MGHRA and CDR2 YSYEKL come from the germline V gene. The CDR3 is made up of 16 amino acids. The CDR3 region has the DNA TGCGCCAGCAGCCAAGAATATGGGACAGGAGGACTCAAGCAGTACTTC. It specifies CASSQEYGTGGLKQYF.

This clonotype was observed many times. The rearrangement joins TRBV10-3 to TRBJ2-5; 14 bases fit TRBD2. Losses at the gene ends were 5 bases for V and 7 bases for J; bases not matched to a gene: 9. The CDR3 contains 16 residues. CDR1 is ENHRY and CDR2 is SYGVKD in the germline V gene. DNA of the CDR3: TGTGCCATCAGTAAATCCGGGACTAGCGGGGGAAGGACCCAGTACTTC. Amino acid sequence: CAISKSGTSGGRTQYF.

This clonotype was counted many times. CDR3 amino acids: CASSHPWGGQPQHF. CDR3 nucleotides: TGTGCCAGCAGCCATCCTTGGGGAGGACAGCCCCAGCATTTT. J is TRBJ1-5 and V is TRBV7-2; unclear D gene. The CDR3 is made up of 14 amino acids. The V gene's germline CDR1 is SGHTA and CDR2 FQGNSA. Trimming took off 5 bases at V and 7 bases at J, with 15 bases between the two ends.

This clonotype was observed a handful of times. The chain uses TRBV29-1 and TRBJ2-5; TRBD2 is a possible D gene (5 bases). Per germline, CDR1 SQVTM and CDR2 ANQGSEA. V lost 3 bases and J 4 bases, leaving 9 bases between the germline ends. The CDR3 has 12 amino acids. The CDR3 DNA reads TGCAGCGTTGATAGAGGAGGAGAGACCCAGTACTTC. Its protein product is CSVDRGGETQYF.

This clonotype was recorded at least ten times. The chain couples TRBV3-1 to TRBJ1-1, with 8 bases lining up with TRBD1. The germline gives CDR1 LGHDT, CDR2 YNNKEL (reference sequence). CDR3 length equals 15 residues. V lost 4 bases to trimming and J lost 4 bases; unmatched junction nucleotides: 8. The CDR3, as DNA: TGTGCCAGCAGCCCCCGGTTGGACAGGGCCACTGAAGCTTTCTTT. Translated: CASSPRLDRATEAFF.

At least ten counts were recorded for this clonotype. This chain uses TRBV12-3 or TRBV12-4 with TRBJ2-2; tentatively, D is TRBD1 or TRBD2 (5 bases each). The V and J ends lost 7 bases and 6 bases respectively, with 6 bases between them. The CDR3 is 11 residues long. In nucleotides, the CDR3 is TGTGCCAGCAAGGGACCCGGGGAGCTGTTTTTT. It translates to CASKGPGELFF.

This clonotype showed up many times. The chain couples TRBV6-6 to TRBJ2-6, with D tentatively TRBD1 (5 bases). The CDR3 is 18 amino acids. V lost 6 bases, J lost 3 bases, and 21 bases lay in between. The germline V gene encodes CDR1 MNHNY and CDR2 SVGAGI (reference sequence). CDR3 loop: CASSRPTGIRGGANVLTF. DNA for the CDR3: TGTGCCAGCAGCCGTCCGACTGGGATTAGGGGTGGGGCCAACGTCCTGACTTTC.

This clonotype was counted at least ten times. The chain combines TRBV2 with TRBJ2-5, with D uncertain. Germline loops: CDR1 SNHLY, CDR2 FYNNEI. The CDR3 covers 15 residues. V was cut by 4 bases and J by 1 base, with 13 bases left in between. CDR3 sequence: CASSVPGPVQETQYF. In nucleotides, the CDR3 is TGTGCCAGCAGTGTCCCAGGTCCCGTCCAAGAGACCCAGTACTTC.

This clonotype appeared many times. The chain has TRBV5-4 and TRBJ2-2; D gene unclear. V shed 1 base and J shed 4 bases, with 11 bases lying between them. This CDR3 is built from 15 residues. Germline lookup yields CDR1 SGHNT and CDR2 YYREEE (reference sequence). The CDR3 nucleotides read TGTGCCAGCAGCTTGACGGAAGTGATCACCGGGGAGCTGTTTTTT. Translated, it gives CASSLTEVITGELFF. The full variable domain, in which reference TRBV5-4 and TRBJ2-2 provide the parts outside the CDR3, is ETGVTQSPTHLIKTRGQQVTLRCSSQSGHNTVSWYQQALGQGPQFIFQYYREEENGRGNFPPRFSGLQFPNYSSELNVNALELDDSALYLCASSLTEVITGELFFGEGSRLTVL.

This clonotype was counted ten times or more. This chain links TRBV5-1 with TRBJ2-6; D not resolved. The V and J ends lost 4 bases and 0 bases respectively, with 8 bases between them. The CDR3 consists of 15 residues. CDR1 SGHRS and CDR2 YFSETQ come from the germline V gene. The CDR3 DNA follows: TGCGCCAGCAGCCCTGGCCTCTCTGGGGCCAACGTCCTGACTTTC. The encoded protein is CASSPGLSGANVLTF.

This clonotype was picked up many times. V and J are TRBV20-1 and TRBJ2-7, with D unresolved. The V and J ends lost 3 bases and 3 bases respectively, with 9 bases between them. In germline, CDR1 is DFQATT, CDR2 SNEGSKA (reference sequence). The length of the CDR3 is 12 residues. The CDR3 DNA reads as TGCAGTGCTAGTTTTAGTGGCTACGAGCAGTACTTC. Protein: CSASFSGYEQYF.

The chain is built from TRBV18 and TRBJ1-4, with D perhaps matching TRBD1 (5 bases). Germline-derived CDR1 and CDR2 are KGHSH and LQKENI. Trimming took 6 bases from V and 3 from J, leaving 11 bases between them. CDR3 length: 14 residues. The CDR3 sequence is CASSPGTANEKLFF. CDR3 sequence (DNA): TGTGCCAGCTCTCCCGGGACGGCTAATGAAAAACTGTTTTTT.

This clonotype has at least ten counts. The V gene is TRBV19, the J gene TRBJ2-5; 7 bases line up with TRBD1. The CDR3 contains 15 residues. V shed 5 bases, J shed 4 bases, and the junction held 10 bases outside the gene matches. CDR1 and CDR2 (germline): LNHDA, SQIVND (reference sequence). The CDR3 spells CASSGATGLGETQYF. The CDR3 DNA follows: TGTGCCAGTAGTGGAGCGACAGGGTTAGGAGAGACCCAGTACTTC.